Following are 30 T cell receptor beta chains from one sample sequenced in a study of CD8+ T cells in alopecia areata. Once RNA had been extracted, it was reverse transcribed into cDNA to act as the sequencing template. The repertoire was sequenced with immunoSEQ multiplex PCR; TCRdb's copy has only in-frame clones and lacks some. The repertoire holds roughly 190,000 clones, with approximately 60% as singletons. Noted treatment: oral pan-JAK inhibitor, 5-10 mg twice daily. Sequences were derived from CD4+ T cells sorted from blood, sampled at week 4, from a patient treated with tofacitinib. The receptors were sampled from a human donor with alopecia areata.

The chain uses TRBV5-4 and TRBJ2-1, with a tentative D call TRBD1 (6 bases). V was trimmed by 6 bases and J by 5 bases, leaving 21 bases between them. Germline V gene sequence: CDR1 SGHNT, CDR2 YYREEE (reference sequence). There are 16 residues in the CDR3. The DNA of the CDR3 is TGTGCCAGCATTCCTTACGCAGGGGCAGATAACAATGAGCAGTTCTTC. This gives the protein CASIPYAGADNNEQFF. The full variable domain, with the rest looked up from reference TRBV5-4 and TRBJ2-1, is ETGVTQSPTHLIKTRGQQVTLRCSSQSGHNTVSWYQQALGQGPQFIFQYYREEENGRGNFPPRFSGLQFPNYSSELNVNALELDDSALYLCASIPYAGADNNEQFFGPGTRLTVL.

This sequence joins TRBV29-1 and TRBJ2-3; TRBD1 is a possible D gene (6 bases). The germline gives CDR1 SQVTM, CDR2 ANQGSEA. V lost 5 bases and J lost 4, with 19 bases in between. The CDR3 totals 15 residues. CDR3 amino acids: CSVHSRGPRADTQYF. The CDR3 nucleotides are TGCAGCGTTCACTCCAGGGGCCCCAGGGCAGATACGCAGTATTTT.

The chain recombines TRBV5-1 with TRBJ2-4, with TRBD1 matching over 7 bases. The ends lost 4 bases at V and 9 bases at J; junction bases unmatched: 10. Per the germline V gene, CDR1 is SGHRS and CDR2 is YFSETQ. The CDR3 loop spans 14 amino acids. The CDR3 nucleotides are TGCGCCAGCAGCCCCGGGACAGAGGGGACCATTCAGTACTTC. Amino acids: CASSPGTEGTIQYF.

The CDR3 loop reads CASGPGQSNQPQHF. The CDR3 nucleotides read TGTGCTAGTGGTCCGGGACAGAGCAATCAGCCCCAGCATTTT. The chain employs TRBV12-5 and TRBJ1-5; 7 bases are a match to TRBD1. The CDR3 is 14 amino acids. Trimming cost V 5 bases and J 1 base; bases outside gene matches: 2. The V gene's germline CDR1 is LGHNT and CDR2 FRNRAP.

The CDR3 spells CAISGGSPNTGELFF. DNA for the CDR3: TGTGCCATCAGTGGAGGTTCCCCGAACACCGGGGAGCTGTTTTTT. The genes are TRBV10-3 and TRBJ2-2; no definite D call. This CDR3 contains 15 residues. The germline CDR1 and CDR2 sequences are ENHRY and SYGVKD. V lost 4 bases, J lost 0 bases, and 9 bases lay in between.

The V and J genes are TRBV15 and TRBJ1-4; D is uncertain. Germline CDR1 reads LNHNV; CDR2 reads YYDKDF (reference sequence). The CDR3 runs 14 residues. The V end lost 3 bases, the J end lost 8 bases, and 13 bases lay between the germline ends. The CDR3 DNA is TGTGCCACCAGCAGCCCAGGCCTCAGGGAAAAACTGTTTTTT. This gives the protein CATSSPGLREKLFF.

V and J are TRBV2 and TRBJ1-5; TRBD1 matches 11 bases. This CDR3 comprises 17 residues. The V segment lost 6 bases and the J segment 7 bases; nucleotides outside the gene matches: 14. CDR1 and CDR2 from the germline V gene are SNHLY and FYNNEI. The CDR3 spells CASRPYGQGADGQPQHF. The CDR3 coding sequence is TGTGCCAGCAGGCCATACGGACAGGGGGCAGATGGGCAGCCCCAGCATTTT.

Notes on this clone: Because it lacks the conserved phenylalanine or tryptophan at the end, this CDR3 is likely a read error. Because the CDR3's place on the DNA is in doubt, the DNA is left out and the CDR3 is given as listed by TCRdb. This chain joins TRBV6-4 and TRBJ1-2. The CDR3 totals 11 residues, both ends included. CDR1 and CDR2 (germline): MRHNA, SNTAGT. CDR3 amino acids: CASGGEDSSGL.

This clone was found a few times. The chain joins TRBV23-1 to TRBJ2-7; 7 bases line up with TRBD1. TRBV23-1 belongs to the ORF category, with a function that is uncertain. The CDR3 sequence is 13 residues long. V lost 9 bases, J lost 1 base, and 6 bases stayed unmatched. The CDR3 reads CARDTGQSYEQYF. The CDR3 bases are TGCGCCAGGGATACGGGACAGTCCTACGAGCAGTACTTC.

This clone has more than one count but fewer than ten. CDR3: CASTRDSGNTIYF. The DNA for the CDR3 is TGTGCCAGCACCCGGGACTCTGGAAACACCATATATTTT. V gene TRBV16 combines with J gene TRBJ1-3, with unresolved D. The V gene's germline CDR1 is KGHSY and CDR2 FQNENV. The CDR3 is 13 amino acids. Trimming stripped 7 bases from V and 0 bases from J, with 7 bases between.

The chain recombines TRBV9 with TRBJ2-1; tentatively, D is TRBD1 (6 bases). The germline CDR1 and CDR2 sequences are SGDLS and YYNGEE. The V and J ends lost 0 bases and 11 bases respectively, with 21 bases between them. The CDR3 totals 16 residues. The CDR3 is CASSVGSRTPGDKQFF. CDR3 DNA sequence: TGTGCCAGCAGCGTAGGGTCGCGGACCCCCGGGGACAAGCAGTTCTTC.

This clone was counted only a few times. This chain uses TRBV19 with TRBJ2-2; no reliable D call. CDR1 LNHDA and CDR2 SQIVND come from the germline V gene (reference sequence). Trimming took 5 bases from V and 4 from J, leaving 11 bases between them. This CDR3 is built from 14 residues. The CDR3 sequence: CASSRSKTTGELFF. The CDR3 coding sequence is TGTGCCAGTAGTCGTTCCAAAACCACCGGGGAGCTGTTTTTT.

V and J are TRBV7-2 and TRBJ2-2; tentative D call: TRBD2 (6 bases). CDR3 length: 14 residues. Per germline, CDR1 SGHTA and CDR2 FQGNSA. Trimming took off 4 bases at V and 5 bases at J, with 11 bases between the two ends. The CDR3 DNA reads TGTGCCAGCAGCTCCCGGGAGAGGACCGGGGAGCTGTTTTTT. Encoded protein: CASSSRERTGELFF.

In its sample, this clone was seen once. The rearrangement uses TRBV25-1 and TRBJ2-7, with D perhaps matching TRBD1 (6 bases). This CDR3 is built from 12 residues. Per germline, CDR1 MGHDK and CDR2 SYGVNS. Trimming left V 8 bases short and J 4 bases short, with 12 bases between. The CDR3 reads CASRRDTYEQYF. CDR3 nucleotide sequence: TGTGCCAGCCGCCGGGACACATACGAGCAGTACTTC.

The rearrangement uses TRBV28 and TRBJ1-2, with D uncertain. Per germline, CDR1 MDHEN and CDR2 SYDVKM. Between the trimmed V and J ends, which lost 5 bases and 4 bases, there was a span of 14 bases. This CDR3 contains 14 residues. The CDR3 is CASSPLELSYGYTF. The CDR3 DNA is TGTGCCAGCAGTCCCCTAGAACTTTCCTATGGCTACACCTTC.

This clone has a single count. The chain couples TRBV5-4 to TRBJ1-1, with D perhaps matching TRBD1 (5 bases). The ends were cut back, 8 bases at V and 2 bases at J, with 16 bases in the middle. The CDR3 extends over 14 amino acids. Germline CDR1 reads SGHNT; CDR2 reads YYREEE (reference sequence). The CDR3 is CASHPTRENTEAFF. The DNA for the CDR3 is TGTGCCAGTCATCCAACCAGGGAAAACACTGAAGCTTTCTTT.

CDR3 sequence reads: CAWSLTGRGQFF. In DNA, the CDR3 is TGTGCCTGGAGCCTGACAGGGCGGGGACAGTTCTTC. This rearrangement joins TRBV30 to TRBJ2-1; D might be TRBD1 (7 bases). Trimming pared 3 bases from V and 13 bases from J, leaving 16 bases between. This CDR3 is 12 amino acids long. CDR1 and CDR2 from the germline V gene are GTSNPN and SVGIG (reference sequence).

This chain joins TRBV7-2 and TRBJ1-2; no reliable D call. Trimming took 1 base from V and 3 from J, leaving 6 bases between them. Germline CDR1 SGHTA, CDR2 FQGNSA. CDR3 length equals 13 residues. CDR3 DNA sequence: TGTGCCAGCAGCTTAGGGATGGACTATGGCTACACCTTC. This translates into CASSLGMDYGYTF.

The chain links TRBV30 to TRBJ2-5, with 7 nucleotides matching TRBD2. Germline CDR1 GTSNPN, CDR2 SVGIG (reference sequence). The CDR3 covers 14 residues. V was clipped by 2 bases and J by 3 bases; unmatched bases: 6. The CDR3 DNA follows: TGTGCCTGGAGTAAGGGCCTAGCGGAAGAGACCCAGTACTTC. Translated: CAWSKGLAEETQYF.

This clone has only one observation. The gene calls are TRBV27 and TRBJ2-7, with D tentatively TRBD2 (6 bases). Germline CDR1 MNHEY, CDR2 SMNVEV (reference sequence). V was trimmed by 7 bases and J by 3 bases, leaving 25 bases between them. The CDR3 loop spans 17 amino acids. In nucleotides, the CDR3 is TGTGCCAGCACCCCATCCTTGGCCATCGGGGGATACTACGAGCAGTACTTC. Amino acid sequence: CASTPSLAIGGYYEQYF.

On this clone: The sample carries other DNA sequences with the same CDR3. The V and J genes are TRBV5-1 and TRBJ2-5; no clear D. V shed 0 bases and J shed 3 bases, with 0 bases lying between them. This CDR3 spans 11 amino acids. CDR1 is SGHRS and CDR2 is YFSETQ in the germline V gene. CDR3 amino acids: CASSLEETQYF. In nucleotides, the CDR3 is TGCGCCAGCAGCTTGGAAGAGACCCAGTACTTC.

The V gene is TRBV2, the J gene TRBJ1-1; D not certain. Germline CDR1 reads SNHLY; CDR2 reads FYNNEI. The germline V and J ends were trimmed by 4 bases and 11 bases, with 14 bases remaining between them. The CDR3 extends over 12 amino acids. This CDR3 is CASSAQERAAFF. The CDR3 DNA follows: TGTGCCAGCAGTGCGCAGGAAAGGGCCGCTTTCTTT.

V gene TRBV30 combines with J gene TRBJ1-5, with TRBD1 matching 9 bases. Germline V gene sequence: CDR1 GTSNPN, CDR2 SVGIG (reference sequence). The junction had 3 bases not matched to a gene; V was cut back by 3 bases and J by 0 bases. CDR3 length equals 15 residues. The CDR3 sequence: CAWRGTGTSNQPQHF. The CDR3 coding sequence is TGTGCCTGGAGGGGGACAGGGACTAGCAATCAGCCCCAGCATTTT.

The V call is TRBV5-6, the J call TRBJ2-3; the D gene could be TRBD1 or TRBD2 (6 bases each). Germline CDR1 is SGHDT and CDR2 is YYEEEE. With 3 bases removed from V and 4 bases from J, the gap between germline ends came to 15 bases. The CDR3 runs 15 residues. Written as DNA, the CDR3 is TGTGCCAGCAGCTCGTGGTGGGGGGCAGCAGATACGCAGTATTTT. It translates to CASSSWWGAADTQYF. Combining the CDR3 with reference TRBV5-6 and TRBJ2-3 gives the whole variable domain DAGVTQSPTHLIKTRGQQVTLRCSPKSGHDTVSWYQQALGQGPQFIFQYYEEEERQRGNFPDRFSGHQFPNYSSELNVNALLLGDSALYLCASSSWWGAADTQYFGPGTRLTVL.

The genes are TRBV2 and TRBJ1-2, with D possibly being TRBD1 (6 bases). This CDR3 spans 14 amino acids. The germline V gene has CDR1 SNHLY and CDR2 FYNNEI. The V and J ends lost 0 bases and 4 bases respectively, with 9 bases between them. The CDR3 here is CASSEAQQGYGYTF. The DNA for the CDR3 is TGTGCCAGCAGTGAAGCGCAACAGGGCTATGGCTACACCTTC. Drawing the rest from reference TRBV2 and TRBJ1-2, the complete variable domain is EPEVTQTPSHQVTQMGQEVILRCVPISNHLYFYWYRQILGQKVEFLVSFYNNEISEKSEIFDDQFSVERPDGSNFTLKIRSTKLEDSAMYFCASSEAQQGYGYTFGSGTRLTVV.

V and J are TRBV29-1 and TRBJ1-2; 8 bases align to TRBD1. This CDR3 has 13 amino acids. J gave up 8 bases and V 6 bases, and 11 bases lay outside the gene matches. Germline V gene sequence: CDR1 SQVTM, CDR2 ANQGSEA. The CDR3 sequence is CSVVTGATWGYTF. The CDR3 region has the DNA TGCAGCGTAGTGACAGGGGCGACTTGGGGCTACACCTTC.

The chain joins TRBV29-1 to TRBJ2-7, with D possibly called TRBD1 or TRBD2 (5 bases each). The CDR3 has 16 residues. Germline V gene sequence: CDR1 SQVTM, CDR2 ANQGSEA. V was cut by 0 bases and J by 5 bases, with 20 bases left in between. In DNA, the CDR3 is TGCAGCGTTGAAGATCTTTCGGATGGGGACGAAGACGAGCAGTACTTC. It is translated as CSVEDLSDGDEDEQYF.

The CDR3 coding sequence is TGTGCCAGCAGCGCCTCGGGGGGAACGGGAGAGACCCAGTACTTC. Its translation: CASSASGGTGETQYF. This sequence joins TRBV9 and TRBJ2-5, with 7 bases identical to TRBD2. V lost 3 bases to trimming and J lost 4 bases; unmatched junction nucleotides: 9. The CDR3 is made up of 15 amino acids. Per the germline V gene, CDR1 is SGDLS and CDR2 is YYNGEE. Full variable domain (rest looked up from reference TRBV9 and TRBJ2-5): DSGVTQTPKHLITATGQRVTLRCSPRSGDLSVYWYQQSLDQGLQFLIQYYNGEERAKGNILERFSAQQFPDLHSELNLSSLELGDSALYFCASSASGGTGETQYFGPGTRLLVL.

Concerning this clone itself: This same CDR3 is encoded by further DNA sequences in the sample. This rearrangement joins TRBV5-1 to TRBJ1-2; 8 nucleotides match TRBD1. CDR1 is SGHRS and CDR2 is YFSETQ in the germline V gene. This CDR3 comprises 13 residues. V lost 2 bases and J lost 3; bases outside the gene matches: 0. The chain's CDR3 is CASSLQGDYGYTF. DNA for the CDR3: TGCGCCAGCAGCTTACAGGGGGACTATGGCTACACCTTC.

The CDR3 DNA reads as TGTGCCAGCAGTCCAGGGTCTGAGGAAAAGCAGTACTTC. Encoded protein: CASSPGSEEKQYF. The chain recombines TRBV28 with TRBJ2-7; the D gene is possibly TRBD1 (5 bases). Trimming stripped 5 bases from V and 8 bases from J, with 16 bases between. The germline V gene encodes CDR1 MDHEN and CDR2 SYDVKM. This CDR3 contains 13 residues.